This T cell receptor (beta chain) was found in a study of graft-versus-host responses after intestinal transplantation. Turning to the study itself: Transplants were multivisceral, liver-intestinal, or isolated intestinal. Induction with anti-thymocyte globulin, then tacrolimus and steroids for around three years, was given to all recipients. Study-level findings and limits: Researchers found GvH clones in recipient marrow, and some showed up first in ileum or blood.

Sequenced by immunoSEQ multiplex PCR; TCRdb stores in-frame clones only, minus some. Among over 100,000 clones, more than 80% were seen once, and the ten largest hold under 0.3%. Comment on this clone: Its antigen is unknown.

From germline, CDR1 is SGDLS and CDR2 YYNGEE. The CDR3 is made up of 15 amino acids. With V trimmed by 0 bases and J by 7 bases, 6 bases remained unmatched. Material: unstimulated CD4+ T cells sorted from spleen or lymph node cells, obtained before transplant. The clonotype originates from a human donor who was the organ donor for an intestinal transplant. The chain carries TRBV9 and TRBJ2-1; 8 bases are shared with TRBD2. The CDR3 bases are TGTGCCAGCAGCGTAGAAAGCGGGAGTCGGAATGAGCAGTTCTTC. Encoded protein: CASSVESGSRNEQFF.